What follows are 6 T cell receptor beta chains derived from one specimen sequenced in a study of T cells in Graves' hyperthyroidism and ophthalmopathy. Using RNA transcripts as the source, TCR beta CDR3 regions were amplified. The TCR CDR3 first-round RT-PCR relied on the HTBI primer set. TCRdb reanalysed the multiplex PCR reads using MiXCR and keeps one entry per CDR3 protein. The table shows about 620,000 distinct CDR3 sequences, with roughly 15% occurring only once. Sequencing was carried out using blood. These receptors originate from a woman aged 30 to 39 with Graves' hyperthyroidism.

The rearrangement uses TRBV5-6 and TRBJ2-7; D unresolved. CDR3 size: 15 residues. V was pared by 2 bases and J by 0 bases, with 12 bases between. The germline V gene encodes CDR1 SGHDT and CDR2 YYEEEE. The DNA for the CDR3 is TGTGCCAGCAGCTTATTAGGGCAGAACTCCTACGAGCAGTACTTC. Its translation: CASSLLGQNSYEQYF.

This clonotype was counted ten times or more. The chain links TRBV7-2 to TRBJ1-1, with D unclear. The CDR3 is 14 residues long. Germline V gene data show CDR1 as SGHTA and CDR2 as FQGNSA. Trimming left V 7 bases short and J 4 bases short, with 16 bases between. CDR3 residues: CASTVGRWGTEAFF. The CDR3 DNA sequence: TGTGCCAGCACCGTAGGGCGGTGGGGCACTGAAGCTTTCTTT. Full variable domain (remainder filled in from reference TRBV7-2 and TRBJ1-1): GAGVSQSPSNKVTEKGKDVELRCDPISGHTALYWYRQSLGQGLEFLIYFQGNSAPDKSGLPSDRFSAERTGGSVSTLTIQRTQQEDSAVYLCASTVGRWGTEAFFGQGTRLTVV.

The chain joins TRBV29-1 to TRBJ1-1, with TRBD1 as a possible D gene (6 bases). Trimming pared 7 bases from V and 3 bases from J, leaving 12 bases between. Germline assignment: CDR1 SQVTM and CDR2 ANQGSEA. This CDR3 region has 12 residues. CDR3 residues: CSADRRDTEAFF. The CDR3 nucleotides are TGCAGCGCCGACAGGAGGGACACTGAAGCTTTCTTT.

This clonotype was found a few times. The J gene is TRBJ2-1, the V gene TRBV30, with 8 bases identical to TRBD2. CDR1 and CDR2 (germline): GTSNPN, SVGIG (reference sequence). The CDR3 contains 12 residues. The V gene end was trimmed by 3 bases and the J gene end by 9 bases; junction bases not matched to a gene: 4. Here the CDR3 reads CAWSDLAGEQFF. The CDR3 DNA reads TGTGCCTGGAGCGATCTAGCGGGTGAGCAGTTCTTC.

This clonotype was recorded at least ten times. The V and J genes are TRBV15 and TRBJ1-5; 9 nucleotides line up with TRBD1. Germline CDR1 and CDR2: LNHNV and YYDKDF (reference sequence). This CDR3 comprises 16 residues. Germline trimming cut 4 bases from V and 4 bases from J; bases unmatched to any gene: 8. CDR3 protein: CATSKGQGNLNQPQHF. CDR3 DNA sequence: TGTGCCACCAGCAAGGGACAGGGCAATCTTAATCAGCCCCAGCATTTT.

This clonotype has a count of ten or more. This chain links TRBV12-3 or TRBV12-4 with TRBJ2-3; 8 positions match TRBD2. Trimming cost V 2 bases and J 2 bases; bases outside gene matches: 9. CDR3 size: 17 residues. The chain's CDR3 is CASSLSLAGHFTDTQYF. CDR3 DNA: TGTGCCAGCAGTTTATCCCTAGCGGGCCATTTCACAGATACGCAGTATTTT.